This TCR beta chain originates from a study of human T cells and chemical hapten exposure. On the study more broadly: Patients were given diphenylcyclopropenone on the scalp weekly across the approximately 22-week study. The patient population, which was mostly female, had alopecia areata, totalis or universalis.

Documented time point: pre-sensitization, week 0. Treatment given: therapeutic diphenylcyclopropenone sensitization with weekly scalp DPC. Via MiXCR, TCRdb re-called the RACE reads, giving one row per CDR3 protein. The sample yields approximately 79,000 distinct CDR3 sequences, 8.5% seen once. Germline V gene data show CDR1 as SGDLS and CDR2 as YYNGEE. The trim removed 0 bases at V and 4 bases at J, leaving 1 base unmatched. This CDR3 has 14 amino acids. The sequencing used whole blood, collected in connection with sensitization to the hapten diphenylcyclopropenone (DPC). The origin of this receptor is a man in his forties with alopecia areata. Some clones in this sample may be carry-over from other donors' samples. J is TRBJ1-1 and V is TRBV9, with TRBD1 matching 9 bases. CDR3 residues: CASSVGDRATEAFF. In nucleotides, the CDR3 is TGTGCCAGCAGCGTAGGGGACAGGGCCACTGAAGCTTTCTTT.